What follows is one T cell receptor beta chain and its context. Antigen unknown. The read comes to an end 3 residues before the CDR3 does, leaving the germline J gene to fill in the end. This entry belongs to a study of T cells in women clearing cervical HPV infection. Whole-study findings and limits: Cases carried less TRBV6-7 than controls: around 0.11% versus 0.15%. It is unknown whether associations predate infection; no effector/memory or HPV-specific sorting. Combining TCR richness with V gene abundances gave 0.65 to 0.85 AUC.

There are 14 residues in the CDR3. V was trimmed by 4 bases and J by 1 base, leaving 10 bases between them. Germline-derived CDR1 and CDR2 are SGHRS and YFSETQ. TCR beta CDR3 amplified by multiplex PCR from approximately 1,200 ng genomic DNA. Data came from immunoSEQ multiplex PCR; TCRdb stores just in-frame clones and leaves some out. The sample totals fewer than 25,000 clones. Sequencing was done on a sample of blood buffy coat. J is TRBJ2-3 and V is TRBV5-1; TRBD1 is a possible D gene (6 bases). This receptor was taken from a woman aged 18-70 years with a cervical HPV16 infection that either progressed to CIN3+ or cleared (not recorded which). The CDR3 bases that were read are TGCGCCAGCAGCCGCGAGGGGGGCACAGATACG. As protein: CASSREGGTDT. The CDR3 reads in full as CASSREGGTDTQYF. Using reference TRBV5-1 and TRBJ2-3 for the parts outside the CDR3, the full variable domain is KAGVTQTPRYLIKTRGQQVTLSCSPISGHRSVSWYQQTPGQGLQFLFEYFSETQRNKGNFPGRFSGRQFSNSRSEMNVSTLELGDSALYLCASSREGGTDTQYFGPGTRLTVL.